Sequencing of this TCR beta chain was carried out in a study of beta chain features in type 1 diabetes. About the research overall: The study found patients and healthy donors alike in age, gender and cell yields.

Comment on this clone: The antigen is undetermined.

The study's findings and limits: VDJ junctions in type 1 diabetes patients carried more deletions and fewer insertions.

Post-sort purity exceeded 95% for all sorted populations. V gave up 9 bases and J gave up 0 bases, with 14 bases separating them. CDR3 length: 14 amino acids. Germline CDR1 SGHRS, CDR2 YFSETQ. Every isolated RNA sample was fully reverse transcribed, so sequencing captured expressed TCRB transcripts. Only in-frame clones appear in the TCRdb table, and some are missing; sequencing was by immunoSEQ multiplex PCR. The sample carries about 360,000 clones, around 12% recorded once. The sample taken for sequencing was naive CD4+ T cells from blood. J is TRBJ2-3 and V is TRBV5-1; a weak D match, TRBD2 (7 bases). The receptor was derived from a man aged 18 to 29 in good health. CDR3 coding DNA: TGCGCCACCTCTCGGGGGGCTAGCACAGATACGCAGTATTTT. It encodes CATSRGASTDTQYF.